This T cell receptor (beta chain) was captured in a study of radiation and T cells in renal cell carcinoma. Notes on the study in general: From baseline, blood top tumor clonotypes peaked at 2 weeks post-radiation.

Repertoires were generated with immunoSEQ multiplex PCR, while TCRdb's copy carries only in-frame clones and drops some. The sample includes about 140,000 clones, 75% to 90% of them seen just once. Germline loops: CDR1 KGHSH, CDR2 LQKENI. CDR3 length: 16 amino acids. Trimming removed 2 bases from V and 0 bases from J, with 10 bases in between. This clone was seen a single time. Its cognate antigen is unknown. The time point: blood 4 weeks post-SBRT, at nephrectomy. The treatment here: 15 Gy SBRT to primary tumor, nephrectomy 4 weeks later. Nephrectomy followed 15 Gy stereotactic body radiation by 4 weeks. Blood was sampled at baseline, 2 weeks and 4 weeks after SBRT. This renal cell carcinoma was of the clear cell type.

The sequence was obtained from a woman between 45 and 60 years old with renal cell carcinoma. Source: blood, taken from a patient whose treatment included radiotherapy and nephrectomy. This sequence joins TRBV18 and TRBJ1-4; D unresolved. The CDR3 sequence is CASSPFVVSTNEKLFF. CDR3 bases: TGTGCCAGCTCACCATTCGTAGTTTCAACTAATGAAAAACTGTTTTTT.